This TCR beta chain was captured by sequencing in a study of T cell responses to AZD1222 COVID-19 vaccine. Some clones are missing from TCRdb's copy, which holds only in-frame ones; the method was immunoSEQ multiplex PCR. In the table there are more than 100,000 clones, 86% of which are singletons. Findings of the study overall: Vaccine-associated CD4 TCRs spanned spike, dominant at 160-218 and 743-854. Seropositive status at baseline applied to only five to seven AZD1222 recipients. After the peak T cell response, and only then, were repertoires sampled. Donors skewed white British and female; clonal diversity was possibly underestimated.

In germline, CDR1 is MNHEY, CDR2 SMNVEV (reference sequence). The CDR3 spans 15 residues. The V and J ends lost 4 bases and 6 bases respectively, with 13 bases between them. Of note for this clone: The target antigen is unknown.

This clonotype was sampled from an adult in good health. This chain uses TRBV27 with TRBJ1-6, with D perhaps matching TRBD1 (5 bases). Sequencing was performed on peripheral blood, taken on day 0 of AZD1222 vaccination. The CDR3 DNA reads as TGTGCCAGCAGTTCACCGTCTGGGGCTAATTCACCCCTCCACTTT. Encoded protein: CASSSPSGANSPLHF.